The present T cell receptor beta chain was sequenced within a study of blood T cell repertoires in COVID-19. Study context: Sources were T cells, B-cell-depleted T cells, or PBMCs; the material itself was cDNA or gDNA.

Here immunoSEQ multiplex PCR was the method, and the copy in TCRdb shows in-frame clones only, minus some. This sample has tens of thousands of clones, with 89% found just once. CDR3 length: 18 amino acids. The V and J ends lost 3 bases and 6 bases, in that order; junction bases with no gene match: 13. Per germline, CDR1 MDHEN and CDR2 SYDVKM. This chain uses TRBV28 with TRBJ2-1; 11 nucleotides match TRBD2. Sequencing was performed on peripheral blood. The TCR originated in a woman in her fifties or sixties with active COVID-19. CDR3 sequence reads: CASSFPGLAGGRGNEQFF. DNA of the CDR3: TGTGCCAGCAGTTTCCCCGGACTAGCGGGCGGACGGGGCAATGAGCAGTTCTTC.